A single sample is the source of the 18 T cell receptor beta chains below, sequenced in a study of T cell responses to AZD1222 COVID-19 vaccine. Assay used: immunoSEQ multiplex PCR; TCRdb lists only in-frame clones, some missing. The sample includes around 120,000 clones, about 88% of them seen just once. This sample comprised peripheral blood, obtained on day 0 of AZD1222 vaccination. All receptors derive from an adult in good health.

The V call is TRBV4-1, the J call TRBJ2-7; D gene uncertain. The CDR3 is 13 residues long. Germline V gene data show CDR1 as MGHRA and CDR2 as YSYEKL. The V gene lost 1 base and the J gene lost 4 bases, with 8 bases spanning the gap. The CDR3 is CASSQVAEYEQYF. The CDR3 coding sequence is TGCGCCAGCAGCCAAGTCGCGGAGTACGAGCAGTACTTC.

The V and J genes are TRBV5-1 and TRBJ2-7, with TRBD1 identical over 9 bases. The CDR3 has 13 amino acids. Trimming at V came to 2 bases and at J to 7 bases, leaving 4 bases not matched to a gene. Looked up from germline, CDR1 is SGHRS and CDR2 is YFSETQ. The CDR3 protein is CASSLQGALEQYF. The CDR3 bases are TGCGCCAGCAGCTTACAGGGGGCGCTTGAGCAGTACTTC.

This rearrangement joins TRBV7-9 to TRBJ2-3, with 15 bases identical to TRBD2. The ends lost 5 bases at V and 5 bases at J; junction bases unmatched: 11. This CDR3 comprises 18 residues. Germline CDR1 and CDR2: SEHNR and FQNEAQ (reference sequence). DNA of the CDR3: TGTGCCAGCAGCCGGACTAGCGGGGGGGCCAGTTCCAGAGATACGCAGTATTTT. Translation: CASSRTSGGASSRDTQYF.

The table lists this clone with a count of one. This chain links TRBV18 with TRBJ1-1, with a tentative D call TRBD1 (5 bases). Germline V lookup: CDR1 KGHSH, CDR2 LQKENI. The CDR3 is 14 residues long. V was cut by 7 bases and J by 4 bases, with 16 bases left in between. The CDR3 loop is CASFAGQGSTEAFF. In nucleotides, the CDR3 is TGTGCCAGCTTCGCCGGCCAGGGAAGCACTGAAGCTTTCTTT.

The J gene is TRBJ2-3, the V gene TRBV4-2, with D maybe TRBD2 (7 bases). The CDR3 runs 17 residues. Trimming shortened V by 3 bases and J by 5 bases, and 21 bases separated the two germline ends. CDR1 is LGHNA and CDR2 is YNFKEQ in the germline V gene. CDR3 amino acids: CASSQEGTISRGDTQYF. For the CDR3, the DNA is TGTGCCAGCAGCCAGGAAGGGACTATTTCCAGGGGAGATACGCAGTATTTT.

This clone has only a few counts. The rearrangement uses TRBV7-2 and TRBJ1-1; TRBD1 is a possible D gene (6 bases). V was clipped by 3 bases and J by 1 base, with 6 bases between them. CDR1 and CDR2 (germline): SGHTA, FQGNSA. The length of the CDR3 is 13 residues. The CDR3 spells CASSLTGNTEAFF. The CDR3 DNA is TGTGCCAGCAGCTTGACAGGGAACACTGAAGCTTTCTTT. The full variable domain, with the rest looked up from reference TRBV7-2 and TRBJ1-1, is GAGVSQSPSNKVTEKGKDVELRCDPISGHTALYWYRQSLGQGLEFLIYFQGNSAPDKSGLPSDRFSAERTGGSVSTLTIQRTQQEDSAVYLCASSLTGNTEAFFGQGTRLTVV.

This sequence joins TRBV2 and TRBJ2-6; D might be TRBD1 (6 bases). Germline V gives CDR1 SNHLY, CDR2 FYNNEI. The CDR3 is made up of 19 amino acids. V was shortened by 6 bases and J by 0 bases, with 21 bases between the two germline ends. CDR3 sequence reads: CASRTDRLLLHSGANVLTF. For the CDR3, the DNA is TGTGCCAGCAGGACCGACAGGTTACTCCTCCACTCTGGGGCCAACGTCCTGACTTTC.

The V call is TRBV30, the J call TRBJ2-3; 7 bases agree with TRBD2. The CDR3 is 20 residues long. The V gene end was trimmed by 2 bases and the J gene end by 3 bases; junction bases not matched to a gene: 23. CDR1 and CDR2 from the germline V gene are GTSNPN and SVGIG (reference sequence). CDR3 amino acids: CAWSNVWEGMAFLWTDTQYF. For the CDR3, the DNA is TGTGCCTGGAGTAACGTATGGGAGGGAATGGCCTTCTTATGGACAGATACGCAGTATTTT.

This clone was found a few times. The chain combines TRBV28 with TRBJ2-1; 10 positions match TRBD2. The V and J ends lost 2 bases and 4 bases, in that order; junction bases with no gene match: 14. CDR1 and CDR2 (germline): MDHEN, SYDVKM. CDR3 length: 19 amino acids. The CDR3 is CASSLGLRTSGMNYNEQFF. In nucleotides, the CDR3 is TGTGCCAGCAGTTTAGGGTTGAGGACTAGCGGTATGAATTACAATGAGCAGTTCTTC.

The rearrangement links TRBV5-4 to TRBJ2-3, with D unresolved. CDR3 length: 13 amino acids. V was shortened by 0 bases and J by 6 bases, with 8 bases between the two germline ends. Germline V CDR1 and CDR2: SGHNT, YYREEE (reference sequence). The CDR3 DNA reads as TGTGCCAGCAGCTTGGCGGCACAGGATACGCAGTATTTT. Protein sequence: CASSLAAQDTQYF. The variable domain in full, completed from reference TRBV5-4 and TRBJ2-3, reads ETGVTQSPTHLIKTRGQQVTLRCSSQSGHNTVSWYQQALGQGPQFIFQYYREEENGRGNFPPRFSGLQFPNYSSELNVNALELDDSALYLCASSLAAQDTQYFGPGTRLTVL.

The J gene is TRBJ1-4, the V gene TRBV5-8; a possible D gene is TRBD1 (6 bases). This CDR3 contains 16 residues. The ends were cut back, 0 bases at V and 0 bases at J, with 9 bases in the middle. CDR1 is SGHTS, CDR2 YDEGEE, per germline. Written as DNA, the CDR3 is TGTGCCAGCAGCTTGGGGGGGCGGCCAACTAATGAAAAACTGTTTTTT. It encodes CASSLGGRPTNEKLFF.

The CDR3 region has the DNA TGCGCCAGCAGCCCCGTTCTAGCGGGAGCACGGACCTACGAGCAGTACTTC. Its translation: CASSPVLAGARTYEQYF. The V and J genes are TRBV4-1 and TRBJ2-7, with 10 bases lining up with TRBD2. Looked up from germline, CDR1 is MGHRA and CDR2 is YSYEKL. V gave up 4 bases and J gave up 2 bases; unmatched junction bases: 11. The CDR3 is 17 residues long.

The V gene is TRBV2, the J gene TRBJ1-3; D uncertain. The CDR3 extends over 15 amino acids. CDR1 and CDR2 (germline): SNHLY, FYNNEI. The V end was cut by 8 bases, the J end by 0 bases, with 14 bases between. CDR3 sequence reads: CASSQSSSSGNTIYF. The CDR3 DNA reads TGTGCCAGCTCCCAGAGCAGCAGCTCTGGAAACACCATATATTTT.

The CDR3: CASSLGAGNTIYF. The CDR3 DNA sequence: TGTGCCAGCAGCTTGGGAGCTGGAAACACCATATATTTT. The rearrangement uses TRBV5-4 and TRBJ1-3; D call uncertain. V was pared by 0 bases and J by 2 bases, with 3 bases between. Per germline, CDR1 SGHNT and CDR2 YYREEE (reference sequence). The CDR3 length is 13 residues. Using reference TRBV5-4 and TRBJ1-3 for the parts outside the CDR3, the full variable domain is ETGVTQSPTHLIKTRGQQVTLRCSSQSGHNTVSWYQQALGQGPQFIFQYYREEENGRGNFPPRFSGLQFPNYSSELNVNALELDDSALYLCASSLGAGNTIYFGEGSWLTVV.

The V gene is TRBV14, the J gene TRBJ2-5; no definite D call. Trimming left V 2 bases short and J 2 bases short, with 6 bases between. CDR1 SGHDN and CDR2 FVKESK come from the germline V gene. The CDR3 spans 13 residues. In nucleotides, the CDR3 is TGTGCCAGCAGCCAATTACAGCAAGAGACCCAGTACTTC. This codes for CASSQLQQETQYF.

This clone is deemed medium-sized. The V call is TRBV30, the J call TRBJ1-1; the D is unclear. Trimming took off 2 bases at V and 3 bases at J, with 4 bases between the two ends. The CDR3 is 11 amino acids. CDR1 and CDR2 (germline): GTSNPN, SVGIG (reference sequence). The CDR3 is CAWSTDTEAFF. The CDR3 nucleotides read TGTGCCTGGAGTACGGACACTGAAGCTTTCTTT.

This clone was observed a few times. This chain joins TRBV3-1 (or the pseudogene TRBV3-2) and TRBJ2-7; D ambiguous. This CDR3 region has 13 residues. V was pared by 4 bases and J by 6 bases, with 13 bases between. Germline CDR1 reads LGHDT; CDR2 reads YNNKEL (reference sequence). The CDR3 DNA is TGTGCCAGCAGCCCAAGACCCCTGGGCGAGCAGTACTTC. Its protein is CASSPRPLGEQYF.

The chain couples TRBV27 to TRBJ1-2; D may be TRBD1 (5 bases). V lost 5 bases, J lost 13 bases, and 20 bases lay in between. Germline values: CDR1 MNHEY, CDR2 SMNVEV (reference sequence). This CDR3 contains 13 residues. The CDR3, as DNA: TGTGCCAGCAGTCCATCAATGGGACCACTAGTCACCTTC. It is translated as CASSPSMGPLVTF.